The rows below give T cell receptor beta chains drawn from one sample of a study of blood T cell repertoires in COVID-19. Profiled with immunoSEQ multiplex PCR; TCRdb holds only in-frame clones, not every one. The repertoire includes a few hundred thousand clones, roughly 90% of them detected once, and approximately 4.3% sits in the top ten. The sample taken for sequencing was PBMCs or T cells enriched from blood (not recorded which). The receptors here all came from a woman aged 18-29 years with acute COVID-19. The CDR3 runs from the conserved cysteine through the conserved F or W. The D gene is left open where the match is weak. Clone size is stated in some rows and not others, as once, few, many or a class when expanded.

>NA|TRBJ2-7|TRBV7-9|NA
TGTGCCAGCAGCTTGGTTGAGGCGGGTAGGAACGAGCAGTACTTC
CASSLVEAGRNEQYF
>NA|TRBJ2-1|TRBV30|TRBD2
TGTGCCTGGAGTTCGGGTAGCGGGTCTGGTGAGCAGTTCTTC
CAWSSGSGSGEQFF
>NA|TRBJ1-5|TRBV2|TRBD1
TGTGCCAGCAAACAGGGGGAGAATCAGCCCCAGCATTTT
CASKQGENQPQHF
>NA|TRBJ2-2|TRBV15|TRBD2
TGTGCCACCAGCAGAGGAATCCAGACTAGCCCCGGGGAGCTGTTTTTT
CATSRGIQTSPGELFF
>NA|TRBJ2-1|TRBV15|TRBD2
TGTGCCACCAGCAGGGATCCCGGGACTAGCCCAACCCCGGGAGGTGAGCAGTTCTTC
CATSRDPGTSPTPGGEQFF
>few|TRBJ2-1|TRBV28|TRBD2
TGTGCCAGCAGTGCAACCCCCCGGGCGGGAGGGCCCAGAATCTTC
CASSATPRAGGPRIF
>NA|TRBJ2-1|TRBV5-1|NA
TGCGCCAGCAGCTCCAGCCTTCTCGCGGCCTACAATGAGCAGTTCTTC
CASSSSLLAAYNEQFF
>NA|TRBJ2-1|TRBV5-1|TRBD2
TGCGCCAGCAGCTTAGGAGCGGGAGGCAATGAGCAGTTCTTC
CASSLGAGGNEQFF
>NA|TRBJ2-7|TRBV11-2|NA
TGTGCCAGCAGCCCCTTAAACAGGGTCTCCTACTACGAGCAGTACTTC
CASSPLNRVSYYEQYF
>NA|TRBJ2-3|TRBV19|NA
TGTGCCAGTAGTATAGTTCCCCGACTAGGCACAGATACGCAGTATTTT
CASSIVPRLGTDTQYF
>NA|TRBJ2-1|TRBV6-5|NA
TGTGCCGGAGGGGGACAGACCCCCTCCTACAATGAGCAGTTCTTC
CAGGGQTPSYNEQFF
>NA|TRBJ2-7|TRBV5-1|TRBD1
TGCGCCAGCAGCTCGGGACAGGGGTCCTACGAGCAGTACTTC
CASSSGQGSYEQYF
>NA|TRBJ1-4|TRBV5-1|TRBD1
TGCGCCAGCAGCTTGGACTGGACAGGTGAAAAACTGTTTTTT
CASSLDWTGEKLFF
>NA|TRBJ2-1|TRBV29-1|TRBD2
TGCAGCGTTTTTTTTTCAGGGTTGGCGGCTAGCGGAAGCAATGAGCAGTTCTTC
CSVFFSGLAASGSNEQFF
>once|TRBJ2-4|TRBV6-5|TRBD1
TGTGCCAGCAGTACCGGGACAGGGGCCCACAGCATTCAGTACTTC
CASSTGTGAHSIQYF
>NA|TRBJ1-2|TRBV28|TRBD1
TGTGCCAGCAGAACCAACCGGGACAGAATTTCCTATGGCTACACCTTC
CASRTNRDRISYGYTF
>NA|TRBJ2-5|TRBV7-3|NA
TGTGCCAGCAGCTTAGGGACACAACCATTCCAAGAGACCCAGTACTTC
CASSLGTQPFQETQYF